The clone carrying this TCR beta chain was seen ten or more times. Its antigen is unknown. This CDR3 is built from 16 residues. The V gene end was trimmed by 5 bases and the J gene end by 2 bases; junction bases not matched to a gene: 5. This entry is derived from a study of early T cells in non-severe SARS-CoV-2 infection. Study context: The sequenced material was bulk RNA from unsorted whole blood, and its chains were unpaired. General study findings and limits: In VDJdb matching, anti-spike CD8 responses were favored while private and CD4 specificities went missing.

Attached unique molecular identifiers marked individual cDNA molecules. TCRdb independently ran MiXCR on the 5' RACE reads; one entry per CDR3 protein. This sample has tens of thousands of distinct CDR3 sequences; about 13% occur once, and the top ten carry 5% to 5.5%. V and J are TRBV12-3 or TRBV12-4 and TRBJ2-1; 11 nucleotides match TRBD1. The source is an adult who was a healthcare worker with PCR-confirmed SARS-CoV-2 infection or an uninfected control (not recorded which). The sample was whole blood. CDR3 coding DNA: TGTGCCAGCAGTCCACGGACAGGGGGCACCTACAATGAGCAGTTCTTC. Protein product: CASSPRTGGTYNEQFF.